Presented here are 10 T cell receptor beta chains from one specimen sequenced in a study of OX40 agonist ivuxolimab in advanced cancers. Profiled with immunoSEQ multiplex PCR; TCRdb holds only in-frame clones, not every one. The repertoire consists of about 93,000 clones, with roughly 94% occurring once and the leading ten covering about 2.6%. Sequenced material: CD4+ or CD8+ T cells sorted from blood, taken in a trial of the OX40 agonist ivuxolimab. The receptors were gathered from an adult with an advanced solid tumor such as melanoma, head and neck, liver or kidney cancer.

Worth noting for this clone: At one of its ends the junction is not consistent with the germline gene, which may arise from a read error. The chain employs TRBV7-7 and TRBJ2-7; D is perhaps TRBD1 (5 bases). The CDR3 is made up of 19 amino acids. Germline V gene lookup returns CDR1 SSHAT and CDR2 FNYEAQ (reference sequence). CDR3 DNA sequence: TGTGCTAGCAGCTTAGCTCCGCGGCCAGGGCCGTTCTTCCTTTACGAGCAGTACTTC. This codes for CASSLAPRPGPFFLYEQYF.

This chain uses TRBV4-3 with TRBJ2-1; the D gene is possibly TRBD2 (6 bases). The CDR3 is made up of 15 amino acids. The germline gives CDR1 LGHNA, CDR2 YSLEER. V was clipped by 4 bases and J by 2 bases, with 12 bases between them. Written as DNA, the CDR3 is TGCGCCAGCAGCCCCCTCGGGGGACCCTACAATGAGCAGTTCTTC. Encoded protein: CASSPLGGPYNEQFF.

The gene calls are TRBV5-8 and TRBJ2-5, with D possibly being TRBD2 (6 bases). The germline CDR1 and CDR2 sequences are SGHTS and YDEGEE. V lost 0 bases to trimming and J lost 4 bases, with 7 bases between them. The CDR3 runs to 13 residues. The CDR3 protein is CASSLAGAETQYF. CDR3 bases: TGTGCCAGCAGCTTGGCGGGAGCAGAGACCCAGTACTTC. Filled out from reference TRBV5-8 and TRBJ2-5, the complete variable domain reads EAGVTQSPTHLIKTRGQQATLRCSPISGHTSVYWYQQALGLGLQFLLWYDEGEERNRGNFPPRFSGRQFPNYSSELNVNALELEDSALYLCASSLAGAETQYFGPGTRLLVL.

This clone has ten or more counts. The genes are TRBV6-1 and TRBJ1-1; D remains unclear. Germline assignment: CDR1 MNHNS and CDR2 SASEGT. This CDR3 contains 10 residues. The V gene lost 2 bases and the J gene lost 5 bases, with 0 bases spanning the gap. The CDR3 sequence: CASSETEAFF. DNA of the CDR3: TGTGCCAGCAGTGAAACTGAAGCTTTCTTT.

The chain links TRBV27 to TRBJ2-1, with D possibly TRBD1 on 6 matching bases. The CDR3 contains 14 residues. With 4 bases removed from V and 8 bases from J, the gap between germline ends came to 15 bases. In germline, CDR1 is MNHEY, CDR2 SMNVEV (reference sequence). The CDR3 reads CASSWGIWTDEQFF. The CDR3, as DNA: TGTGCCAGCAGTTGGGGTATTTGGACAGATGAGCAGTTCTTC.

The chain couples TRBV12-5 to TRBJ1-4, with D tentatively TRBD1 (5 bases). This CDR3 is built from 16 residues. Trimming took 6 bases from V and 6 from J, leaving 20 bases between them. Germline V gene sequence: CDR1 LGHNT, CDR2 FRNRAP. CDR3 sequence: CASGPTDSLTYEKLFF. In DNA form, the CDR3 reads TGTGCTAGTGGCCCTACCGACAGCCTCACTTATGAAAAACTGTTTTTT.

The J gene is TRBJ2-2, the V gene TRBV13, with TRBD1 as a possible D gene (6 bases). CDR1 is PRHDT and CDR2 is FYEKMQ in the germline V gene (reference sequence). V gave up 8 bases and J gave up 0 bases, with 19 bases separating them. The CDR3 consists of 17 residues. The CDR3 protein is CASSPLTGRPNTGELFF. The CDR3 region has the DNA TGTGCCAGCTCGCCTTTGACAGGTCGTCCGAACACCGGGGAGCTGTTTTTT.

The rearrangement uses TRBV10-3 and TRBJ2-2; maybe TRBD2 (5 bases). Germline CDR1 and CDR2: ENHRY and SYGVKD. CDR3 length: 15 residues. V was shortened by 3 bases and J by 2 bases, with 10 bases between the two germline ends. The CDR3 coding sequence is TGTGCCATCAGTGATTCGGGGTTCAACACCGGGGAGCTGTTTTTT. It is translated as CAISDSGFNTGELFF.

The J gene is TRBJ2-5, the V gene TRBV9, with a tentative D call TRBD1 (6 bases). Trimming pared 3 bases from V and 5 bases from J, leaving 11 bases between. CDR1 is SGDLS and CDR2 is YYNGEE in the germline V gene. CDR3 length: 13 amino acids. The CDR3 region is CASSGGQRETQYF. Here the CDR3 DNA reads TGTGCCAGCAGCGGCGGACAGAGGGAGACCCAGTACTTC.

CDR3 amino acids: CASEGGNTEAFF. The CDR3 region has the DNA TGTGCCTCCGAGGGGGGGAACACTGAAGCTTTCTTT. The V call is TRBV30, the J call TRBJ1-1; possible D gene TRBD1, 6 bases. Germline CDR1 is GTSNPN and CDR2 is SVGIG (reference sequence). This CDR3 is 12 amino acids long. V was clipped by 7 bases and J by 1 base, with 10 bases between them.